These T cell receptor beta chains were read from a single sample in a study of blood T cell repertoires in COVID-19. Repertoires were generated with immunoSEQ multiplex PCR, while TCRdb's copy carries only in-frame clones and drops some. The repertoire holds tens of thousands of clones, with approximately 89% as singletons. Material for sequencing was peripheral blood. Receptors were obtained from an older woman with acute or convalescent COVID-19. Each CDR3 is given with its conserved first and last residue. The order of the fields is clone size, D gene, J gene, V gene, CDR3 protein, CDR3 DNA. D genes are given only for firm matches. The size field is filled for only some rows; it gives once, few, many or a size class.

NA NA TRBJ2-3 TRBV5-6 CASISLPQGNTDTQYF TGTGCCAGCATATCCTTACCTCAGGGAAACACAGATACGCAGTATTTT
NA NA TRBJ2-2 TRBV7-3 CASSLTHRVSNTGELFF TGTGCCAGCAGCCTAACTCACAGGGTTTCGAACACCGGGGAGCTGTTTTTT
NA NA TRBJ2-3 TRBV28 CASSLVPGASTDTQYF TGTGCCAGCAGTTTAGTTCCGGGAGCTAGCACAGATACGCAGTATTTT
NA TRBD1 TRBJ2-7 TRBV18 CASSPQGAGYEQYF TGTGCCAGCTCACCCCAGGGGGCGGGTTACGAGCAGTACTTC
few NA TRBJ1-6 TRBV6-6 CASNIRGVASPLHF TGTGCCAGCAATATTCGGGGGGTTGCTTCACCCCTCCACTTT
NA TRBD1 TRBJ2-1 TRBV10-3 CAISGLGRGTGTYNEQFF TGTGCCATCAGTGGCCTCGGCCGAGGGACAGGGACCTACAATGAGCAGTTCTTC
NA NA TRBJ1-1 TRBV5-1 CASSLVEDTEAFF TGCGCCAGCAGCTTGGTTGAGGACACTGAAGCTTTCTTT
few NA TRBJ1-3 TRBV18 CASSPYQGAQTSGNTIYF TGTGCCAGCTCACCATATCAGGGCGCCCAGACCTCTGGAAACACCATATATTTT
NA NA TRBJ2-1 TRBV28 CASSLYNEQFF TGTGCCAGCAGCCTCTACAATGAGCAGTTCTTC
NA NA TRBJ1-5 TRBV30 CAWSWGRSNQPQHF TGTGCCTGGAGTTGGGGCAGGTCCAATCAGCCCCAGCATTTT
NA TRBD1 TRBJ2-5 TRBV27 CASSSIDRGETQYF TGTGCCAGCAGTTCCATAGACAGGGGAGAGACCCAGTACTTC
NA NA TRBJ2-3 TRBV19 CASNVGASSTDTQYF TGTGCCAGTAACGTGGGGGCCTCTAGCACAGATACGCAGTATTTT
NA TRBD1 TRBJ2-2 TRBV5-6 CAGRQGYTGELFF TGTGCCGGCCGACAGGGTTACACCGGGGAGCTGTTTTTT
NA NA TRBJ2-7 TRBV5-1 CASSLVGRGEQYF TGCGCCAGCAGCTTGGTGGGCCGTGGGGAGCAGTACTTC
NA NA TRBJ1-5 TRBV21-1 CASSKAQRDQPQHF TGTGCCAGCAGCAAAGCACAGAGGGATCAGCCCCAGCATTTT
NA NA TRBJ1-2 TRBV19 CASSIGHRVFGYTF TGTGCCAGTAGTATAGGTCACAGGGTTTTCGGCTACACCTTC
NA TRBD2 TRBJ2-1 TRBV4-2 CASSQGVWREEYNEQFF TGTGCCAGCAGCCAAGGAGTATGGCGGGAGGAATACAATGAGCAGTTCTTC
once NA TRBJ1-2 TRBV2 CASSVRVGGYTF TGTGCCAGCAGTGTTCGGGTAGGCGGCTACACCTTC
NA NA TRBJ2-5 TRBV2 CASSEWAGTETQYF TGTGCCAGCAGTGAGTGGGCAGGTACAGAGACCCAGTACTTC
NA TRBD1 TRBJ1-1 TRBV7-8 CASSLVWGQGGTEAFF TGTGCCAGCAGCTTAGTTTGGGGACAGGGGGGTACTGAAGCTTTCTTT
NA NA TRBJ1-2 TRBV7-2 CASSLRQVANYGYTF TGTGCCAGCAGCTTGAGACAGGTAGCTAACTATGGCTACACCTTC
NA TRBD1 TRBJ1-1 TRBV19 CASSPGQGSPTEAFF TGTGCCAGTAGTCCAGGACAGGGAAGTCCCACTGAAGCTTTCTTT
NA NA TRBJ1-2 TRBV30 CAWDGRGYGYTF TGTGCCTGGGACGGGCGGGGCTATGGCTACACCTTC
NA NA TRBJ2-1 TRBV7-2 CASSDTRAGEQFF TGTGCCAGCAGCGACACTAGAGCCGGTGAGCAGTTCTTC
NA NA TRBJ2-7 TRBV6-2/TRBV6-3 CASSFSRRYEQYF TGTGCCAGCAGTTTCTCGCGGAGATACGAGCAGTACTTC
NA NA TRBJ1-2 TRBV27 CASRLSYGGGGYTF TGTGCCAGCAGACTCAGTTACGGGGGTGGTGGCTACACCTTC
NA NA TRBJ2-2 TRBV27 CASSFFSGEGTGELFF TGTGCCAGCAGTTTTTTTTCAGGGGAGGGGACCGGGGAGCTGTTTTTT
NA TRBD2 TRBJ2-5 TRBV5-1 CASTRFAGGQETQYF TGCGCCAGCACGAGGTTTGCGGGAGGCCAAGAGACCCAGTACTTC
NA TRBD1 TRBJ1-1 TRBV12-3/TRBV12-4 CASSRTGREAFF TGTGCCAGCAGTCGGACAGGGCGTGAAGCTTTCTTT
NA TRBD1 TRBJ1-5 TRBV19 CASRRVGGDGQPQHF TGTGCCAGTAGGCGCGTAGGGGGCGACGGACAGCCCCAGCATTTT
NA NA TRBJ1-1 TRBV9 CASSASLQGEAFF TGTGCCAGCAGCGCCAGCCTACAGGGAGAAGCTTTCTTT
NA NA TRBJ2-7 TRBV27 CASSFTGSSYEQYF TGTGCCAGCAGTTTTACAGGGAGCTCCTACGAGCAGTACTTC
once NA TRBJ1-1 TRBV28 CASSLRRPLRNTEAFF TGTGCCAGCAGTTTGAGGAGGCCTTTACGGAACACTGAAGCTTTCTTT
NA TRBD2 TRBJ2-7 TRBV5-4 CASSSGGGSSYEQYF TGTGCCAGCAGCTCGGGGGGGGGAAGCTCTTACGAGCAGTACTTC
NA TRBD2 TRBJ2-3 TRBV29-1 CSVEDRGGRLTDTQYF TGCAGCGTTGAAGATCGAGGCGGGAGACTCACAGATACGCAGTATTTT
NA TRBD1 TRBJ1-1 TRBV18 CASSPRTGLGNTEAFF TGTGCCAGCTCACCCCGGACAGGGTTGGGGAACACTGAAGCTTTCTTT
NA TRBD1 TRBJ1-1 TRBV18 CASSPPSLGPPGGTEAFF TGTGCCAGCTCACCACCGAGCCTGGGGCCGCCAGGGGGTACTGAAGCTTTCTTT
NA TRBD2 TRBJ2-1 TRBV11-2 CASRSSGSNEQFF TGTGCCAGCAGGTCTAGCGGGAGCAATGAGCAGTTCTTC
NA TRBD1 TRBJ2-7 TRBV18 CASSPSLDRTYEQYF TGTGCCAGCTCACCTTCCCTGGACAGGACCTACGAGCAGTACTTC
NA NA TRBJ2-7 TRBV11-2 CASSLGQNYEQYF TGTGCCAGCAGCTTGGGGCAAAACTACGAGCAGTACTTC
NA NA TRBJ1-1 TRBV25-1 CASSDSRRGSTEAFF TGTGCCAGCAGTGACTCTAGGAGGGGCTCGACTGAAGCTTTCTTT
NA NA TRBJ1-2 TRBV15 CATSPEPGSGYTF TGTGCCACCAGCCCTGAACCCGGGTCTGGCTACACCTTC
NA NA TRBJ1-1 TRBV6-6 CASSLGPMNTEAFF TGTGCCAGCTCCCTGGGGCCTATGAACACTGAAGCTTTCTTT
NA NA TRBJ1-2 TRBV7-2 CASSLYQNYGYTF TGTGCCAGCAGCTTATACCAGAACTATGGCTACACCTTC
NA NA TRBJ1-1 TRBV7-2 CASSARQEIKGAEAFF TGTGCCAGCAGCGCCAGACAGGAAATAAAAGGGGCTGAAGCTTTCTTT
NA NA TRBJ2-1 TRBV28 CASSSGQNNEQFF TGTGCCAGCAGCTCTGGACAGAACAATGAGCAGTTCTTC
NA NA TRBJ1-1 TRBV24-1 CATSEQAHTEAFF TGTGCCACCAGTGAGCAGGCGCACACTGAAGCTTTCTTT
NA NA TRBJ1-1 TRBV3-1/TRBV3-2 CASSQDGGGRGMNTEAFF TGTGCCAGCAGCCAAGACGGTGGGGGGAGGGGAATGAACACTGAAGCTTTCTTT
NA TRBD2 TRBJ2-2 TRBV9 CASSVLAGGPSTGELFF TGTGCCAGCAGCGTCCTAGCGGGAGGGCCGAGCACCGGGGAGCTGTTTTTT
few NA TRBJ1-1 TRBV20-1 CSAQQGTEAFF TGCAGTGCCCAGCAGGGCACTGAAGCTTTCTTT
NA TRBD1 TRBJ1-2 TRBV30 CAWRFPSDRVETF TGTGCCTGGAGATTTCCCTCGGACAGGGTGGAGACCTTC
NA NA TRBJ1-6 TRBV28 CASSHSSYNSPLHF TGTGCCAGCAGTCACAGCTCCTATAATTCACCCCTCCACTTT
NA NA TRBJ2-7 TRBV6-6 CAIGKDRPYEQYF TGTGCCATCGGCAAAGACAGGCCCTACGAGCAGTACTTC
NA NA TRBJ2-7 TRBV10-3 CAISESAAYEQYF TGTGCCATCAGTGAGTCGGCGGCCTACGAGCAGTACTTC